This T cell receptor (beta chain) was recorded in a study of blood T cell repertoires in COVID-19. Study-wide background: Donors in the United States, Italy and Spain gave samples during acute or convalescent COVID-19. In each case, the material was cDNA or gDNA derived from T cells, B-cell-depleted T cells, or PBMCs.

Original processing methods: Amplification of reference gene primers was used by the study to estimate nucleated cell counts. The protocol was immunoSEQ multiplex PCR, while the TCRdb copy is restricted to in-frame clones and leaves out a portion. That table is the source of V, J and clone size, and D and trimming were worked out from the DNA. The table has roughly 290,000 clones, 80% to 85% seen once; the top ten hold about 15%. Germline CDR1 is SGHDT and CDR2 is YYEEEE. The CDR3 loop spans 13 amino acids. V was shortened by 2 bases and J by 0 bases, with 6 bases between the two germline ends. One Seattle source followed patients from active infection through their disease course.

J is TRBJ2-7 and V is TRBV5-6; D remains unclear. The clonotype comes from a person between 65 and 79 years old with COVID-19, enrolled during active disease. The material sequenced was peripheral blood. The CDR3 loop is CASSFFLSYEQYF. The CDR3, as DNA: TGTGCCAGCAGCTTTTTTCTCTCCTACGAGCAGTACTTC.